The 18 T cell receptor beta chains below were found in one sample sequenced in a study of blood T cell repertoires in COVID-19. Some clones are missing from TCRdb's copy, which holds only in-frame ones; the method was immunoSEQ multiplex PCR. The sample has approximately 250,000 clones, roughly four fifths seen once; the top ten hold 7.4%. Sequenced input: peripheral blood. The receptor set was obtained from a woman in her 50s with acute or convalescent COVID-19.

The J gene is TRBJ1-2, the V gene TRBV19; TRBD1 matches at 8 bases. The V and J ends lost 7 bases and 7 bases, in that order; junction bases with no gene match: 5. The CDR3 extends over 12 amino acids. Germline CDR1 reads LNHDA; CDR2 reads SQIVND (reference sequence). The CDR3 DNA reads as TGTGCCAGTACTGGACAGGGCTCTGGCTACACCTTC. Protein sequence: CASTGQGSGYTF.

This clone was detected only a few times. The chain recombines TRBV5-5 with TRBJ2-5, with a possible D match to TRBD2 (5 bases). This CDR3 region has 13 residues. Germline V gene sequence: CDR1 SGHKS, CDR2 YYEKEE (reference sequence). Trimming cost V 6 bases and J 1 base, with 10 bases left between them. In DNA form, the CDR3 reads TGTGCCAGCAATCTCGGGGTCCAAGAGACCCAGTACTTC. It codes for CASNLGVQETQYF. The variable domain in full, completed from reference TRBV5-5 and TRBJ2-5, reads DAGVTQSPTHLIKTRGQQVTLRCSPISGHKSVSWYQQVLGQGPQFIFQYYEKEERGRGNFPDRFSARQFPNYSSELNVNALLLGDSALYLCASNLGVQETQYFGPGTRLLVL.

CDR3 nucleotides: TGTGCCAGTACCCCGAATCTACGTTCGGTCGCTTTCTTT. It encodes CASTPNLRSVAFF. The chain uses TRBV19 and TRBJ1-1; D ambiguous. V was clipped by 7 bases and J by 11 bases, with 20 bases between them. Germline V gene sequence: CDR1 LNHDA, CDR2 SQIVND (reference sequence). The CDR3 length is 13 residues.

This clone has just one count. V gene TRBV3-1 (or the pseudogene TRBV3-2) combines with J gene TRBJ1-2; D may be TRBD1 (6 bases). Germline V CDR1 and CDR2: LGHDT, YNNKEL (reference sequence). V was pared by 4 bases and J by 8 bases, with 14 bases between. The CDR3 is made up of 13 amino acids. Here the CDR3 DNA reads TGTGCCAGCAGCCTAAGCAGGGGAAGCGGCTACACCTTC. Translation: CASSLSRGSGYTF.

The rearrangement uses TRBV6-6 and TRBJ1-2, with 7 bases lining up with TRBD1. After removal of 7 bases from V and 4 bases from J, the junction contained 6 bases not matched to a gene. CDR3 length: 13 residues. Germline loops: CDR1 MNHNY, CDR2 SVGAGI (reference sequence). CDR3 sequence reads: CASTGTELYGYTF. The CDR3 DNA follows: TGTGCCAGCACCGGGACAGAGCTCTATGGCTACACCTTC.

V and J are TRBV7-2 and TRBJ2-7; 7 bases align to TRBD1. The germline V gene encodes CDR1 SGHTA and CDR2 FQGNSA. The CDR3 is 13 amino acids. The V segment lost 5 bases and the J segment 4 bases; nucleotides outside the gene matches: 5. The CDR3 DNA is TGTGCCAGCAGCCCGACAGGGCATTACGAGCAGTACTTC. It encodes CASSPTGHYEQYF.

CDR3: CASSYFLENTEAFF. CDR3 sequence (DNA): TGTGCCAGCAGTTACTTCTTAGAGAACACTGAAGCTTTCTTT. The V gene is TRBV6-6, the J gene TRBJ1-1, with no clear D. CDR1 is MNHNY and CDR2 is SVGAGI in the germline V gene (reference sequence). The CDR3 is 14 amino acids. Trimming pared 1 base from V and 1 base from J, leaving 7 bases between.

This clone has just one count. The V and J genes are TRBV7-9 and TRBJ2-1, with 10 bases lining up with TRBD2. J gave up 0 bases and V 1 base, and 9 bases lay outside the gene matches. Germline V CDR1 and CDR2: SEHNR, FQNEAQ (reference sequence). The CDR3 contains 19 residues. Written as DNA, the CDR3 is TGTGCCAGCAGCTTAGGTACCCATTCTAGCGGGAGCTCCTACAATGAGCAGTTCTTC. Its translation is CASSLGTHSSGSSYNEQFF.

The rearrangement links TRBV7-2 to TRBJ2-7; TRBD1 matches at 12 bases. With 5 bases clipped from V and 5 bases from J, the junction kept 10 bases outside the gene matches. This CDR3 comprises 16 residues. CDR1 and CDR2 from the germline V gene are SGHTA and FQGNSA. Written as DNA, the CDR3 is TGTGCCAGCAGCACCCCGGGACAGGGGGCGAAGAACGAGCAGTACTTC. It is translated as CASSTPGQGAKNEQYF.

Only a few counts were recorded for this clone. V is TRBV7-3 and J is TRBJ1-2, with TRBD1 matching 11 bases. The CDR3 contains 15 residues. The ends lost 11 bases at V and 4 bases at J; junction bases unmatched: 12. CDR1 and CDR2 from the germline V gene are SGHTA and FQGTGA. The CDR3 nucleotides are TGTGCCGGACGATCGAGGGACAGGGGGGTCTATGGCTACACCTTC. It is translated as CAGRSRDRGVYGYTF.

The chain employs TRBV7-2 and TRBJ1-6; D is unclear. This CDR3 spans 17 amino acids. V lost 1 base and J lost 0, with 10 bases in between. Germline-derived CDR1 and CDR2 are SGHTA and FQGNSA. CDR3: CASSLGAFGSYNSPLHF. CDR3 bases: TGTGCCAGCAGCTTAGGTGCCTTCGGCTCCTATAATTCACCCCTCCACTTT.

CDR3 amino acids: CASSLYSGGAAETQYF. In nucleotides, the CDR3 is TGTGCCAGCAGCTTATACAGCGGGGGGGCGGCGGAGACCCAGTACTTC. The V call is TRBV7-3, the J call TRBJ2-5, with 10 bases lining up with TRBD2. V lost 2 bases, J lost 5 bases, and 8 bases stayed unmatched. Per germline, CDR1 SGHTA and CDR2 FQGTGA. The CDR3 runs 16 residues.

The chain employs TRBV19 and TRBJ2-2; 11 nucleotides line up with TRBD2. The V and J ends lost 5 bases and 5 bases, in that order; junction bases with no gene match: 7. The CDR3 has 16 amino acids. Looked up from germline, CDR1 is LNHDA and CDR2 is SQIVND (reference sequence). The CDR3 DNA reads TGTGCCAGTAGTGTTAGCGGGAGGGCAGGAACCGGGGAGCTGTTTTTT. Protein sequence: CASSVSGRAGTGELFF.

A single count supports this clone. The CDR3 nucleotides read TGTGCCAGCAGGGACGCGACAGTTAGCAATCAGCCCCAGCATTTT. Protein: CASRDATVSNQPQHF. The chain has TRBV28 and TRBJ1-5; tentative D call: TRBD1 (5 bases). The V end was cut by 6 bases, the J end by 0 bases, with 12 bases between. Germline V lookup: CDR1 MDHEN, CDR2 SYDVKM. The CDR3 is made up of 15 amino acids.

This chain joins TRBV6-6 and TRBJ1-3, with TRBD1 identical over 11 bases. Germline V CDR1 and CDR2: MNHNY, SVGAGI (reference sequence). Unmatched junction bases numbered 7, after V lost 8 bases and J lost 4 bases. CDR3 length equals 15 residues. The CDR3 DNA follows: TGTGCCAGCGGACCGGGACAGGGGGAAGGAAACACCATATATTTT. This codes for CASGPGQGEGNTIYF.

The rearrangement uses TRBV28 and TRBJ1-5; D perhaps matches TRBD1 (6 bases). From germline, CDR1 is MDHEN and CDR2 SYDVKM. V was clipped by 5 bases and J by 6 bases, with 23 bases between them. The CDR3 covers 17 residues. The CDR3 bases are TGTGCCAGCAGTGGACGACAGGTAACGAGGTACGGTCAGCCCCAGCATTTT. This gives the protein CASSGRQVTRYGQPQHF.

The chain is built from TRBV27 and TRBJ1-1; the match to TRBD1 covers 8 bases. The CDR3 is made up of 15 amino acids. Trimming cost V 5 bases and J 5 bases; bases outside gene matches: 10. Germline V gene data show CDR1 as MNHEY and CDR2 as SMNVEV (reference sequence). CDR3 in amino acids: CASSTRTGPGTEAFF. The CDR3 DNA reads TGTGCCAGCAGTACACGGACAGGGCCAGGTACTGAAGCTTTCTTT.

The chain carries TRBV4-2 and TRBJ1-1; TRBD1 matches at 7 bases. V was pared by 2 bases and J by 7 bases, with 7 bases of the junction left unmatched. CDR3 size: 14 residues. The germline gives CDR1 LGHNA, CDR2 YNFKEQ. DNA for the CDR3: TGTGCCAGCAGCCAACTTGGGACAGCCTATGAAGCTTTCTTT. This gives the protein CASSQLGTAYEAFF.